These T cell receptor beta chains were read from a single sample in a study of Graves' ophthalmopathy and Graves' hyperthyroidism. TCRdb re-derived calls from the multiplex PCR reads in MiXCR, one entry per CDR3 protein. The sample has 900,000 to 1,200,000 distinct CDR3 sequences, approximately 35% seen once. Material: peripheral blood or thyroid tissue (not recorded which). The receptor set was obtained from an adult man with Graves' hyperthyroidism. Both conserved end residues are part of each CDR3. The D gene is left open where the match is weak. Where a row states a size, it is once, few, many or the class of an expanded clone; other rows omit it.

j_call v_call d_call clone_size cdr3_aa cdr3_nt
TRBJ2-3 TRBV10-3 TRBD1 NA CASSGQAWGTDTQYF TGTGCCAGCAGTGGACAGGCCTGGGGCACAGATACGCAGTATTTT
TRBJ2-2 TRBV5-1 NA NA CASSLGAGRAQNTGELFF TGCGCCAGCAGCTTGGGGGCAGGACGAGCACAAAACACCGGGGAGCTGTTTTTT
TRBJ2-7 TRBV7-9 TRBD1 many CASSLKGAREQYF TGTGCCAGCAGCTTAAAGGGGGCGCGGGAGCAGTACTTC
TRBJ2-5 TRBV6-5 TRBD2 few CASRRRGGEKFGTQYF TGTGCCAGCCGGCGGCGGGGGGGGGAAAAATTCGGGACCCAGTACTTC
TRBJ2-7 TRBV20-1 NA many CSARARNYEQYF TGCAGTGCTAGGGCTAGGAACTACGAGCAGTACTTC
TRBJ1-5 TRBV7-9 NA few CASRRLRWGNQPQHF TGTGCCAGCAGACGACTGAGGTGGGGCAATCAGCCCCAGCATTTT
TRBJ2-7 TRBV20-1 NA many CSARRNTGEQYF TGCAGTGCTAGGCGCAATACTGGCGAGCAGTACTTC
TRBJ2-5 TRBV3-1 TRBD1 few CASSHLDREETQYF TGTGCCAGCAGCCATCTGGACAGGGAGGAGACCCAGTACTTC
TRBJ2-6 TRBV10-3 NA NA CAISGLISGANVLTF TGTGCCATCAGTGGGCTCATCTCTGGGGCCAACGTCCTGACTTTC
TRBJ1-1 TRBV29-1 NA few CSVEGQQNTEAFF TGCAGCGTTGAAGGGCAGCAGAACACTGAAGCTTTCTTT
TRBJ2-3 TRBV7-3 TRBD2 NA CASSASGLTDTQYF TGTGCCAGCAGCGCTAGCGGACTTACAGATACGCAGTATTTT
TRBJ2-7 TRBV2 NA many CASSMTRILREQYF TGTGCCAGCAGTATGACACGTATCCTACGAGAGCAGTACTTC
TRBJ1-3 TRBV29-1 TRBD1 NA CSLHGTGVRNTIYF TGCAGCCTCCACGGGACAGGGGTACGAAACACCATATATTTT
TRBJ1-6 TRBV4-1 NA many CASSQGGAVYNSPLHF TGCGCCAGCAGCCAAGGAGGGGCAGTTTATAATTCACCCCTCCACTTT
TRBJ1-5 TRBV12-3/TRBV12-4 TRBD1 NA CASNRQGNQPQHF TGTGCCAGCAACCGACAGGGAAATCAGCCCCAGCATTTT
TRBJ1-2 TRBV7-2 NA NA CASSLAEGIDGYTF TGTGCCAGCAGCTTAGCCGAAGGGATCGACGGCTACACCTTC
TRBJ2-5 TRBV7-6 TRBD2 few CASSFRPTGGQETQYF TGTGCCAGCAGCTTTCGACCGACGGGGGGCCAAGAGACCCAGTACTTC
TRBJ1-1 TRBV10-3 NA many CAISVLNTEAFF TGTGCCATCAGTGTATTGAACACTGAAGCTTTCTTT
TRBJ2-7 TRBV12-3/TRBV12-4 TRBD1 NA CASSYSEGQTYEQCF TGTGCCAGCAGTTACAGCGAGGGACAGACCTACGAGCAGTGCTTC
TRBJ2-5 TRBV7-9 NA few CASSSRTGILKETQYF TGTGCCAGCAGCTCCCGGACCGGGATACTAAAAGAGACCCAGTACTTC
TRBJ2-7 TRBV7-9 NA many CASGGGGSYEQYF TGTGCCAGCGGCGGGGGCGGCTCGTACGAGCAGTACTTC
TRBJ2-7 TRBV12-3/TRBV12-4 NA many CASSLAPGSHEQYF TGTGCCAGCAGTTTAGCGCCAGGGTCCCACGAGCAGTACTTC
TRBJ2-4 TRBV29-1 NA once CSAETGGGKNIQYF TGCAGCGCCGAGACAGGTGGCGGGAAAAACATTCAGTACTTC
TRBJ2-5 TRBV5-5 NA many CASSFTGWGETQYF TGTGCCAGCAGCTTTACAGGGTGGGGAGAGACCCAGTACTTC
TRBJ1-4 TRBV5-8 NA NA CASSFVGVKEKLFF TGTGCCAGCAGCTTCGTAGGGGTGAAAGAAAAACTGTTTTTT
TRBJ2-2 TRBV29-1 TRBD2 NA CSVETQSTGGGELFF TGCAGCGTTGAAACACAGAGCACGGGGGGCGGGGAGCTGTTTTTT
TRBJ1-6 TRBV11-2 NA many CASSVRGAVSPLHF TGTGCCAGCAGCGTACGGGGCGCGGTTTCACCCCTCCACTTT
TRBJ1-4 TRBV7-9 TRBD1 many CASSHAGGMGKLFF TGTGCCAGCAGCCATGCAGGGGGCATGGGAAAACTGTTTTTT
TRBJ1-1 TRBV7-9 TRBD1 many CASSRARTGGNRYTEAFF TGTGCCAGCAGCCGAGCCCGGACAGGGGGCAATAGATACACTGAAGCTTTCTTT
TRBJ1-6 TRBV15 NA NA CATSRGAGDANSPLHF TGTGCCACCAGCAGAGGGGCAGGGGACGCCAATTCACCCCTCCACTTT
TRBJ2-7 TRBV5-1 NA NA CASSSGPRVQYF TGCGCCAGCAGCAGTGGGCCGCGGGTGCAGTACTTC